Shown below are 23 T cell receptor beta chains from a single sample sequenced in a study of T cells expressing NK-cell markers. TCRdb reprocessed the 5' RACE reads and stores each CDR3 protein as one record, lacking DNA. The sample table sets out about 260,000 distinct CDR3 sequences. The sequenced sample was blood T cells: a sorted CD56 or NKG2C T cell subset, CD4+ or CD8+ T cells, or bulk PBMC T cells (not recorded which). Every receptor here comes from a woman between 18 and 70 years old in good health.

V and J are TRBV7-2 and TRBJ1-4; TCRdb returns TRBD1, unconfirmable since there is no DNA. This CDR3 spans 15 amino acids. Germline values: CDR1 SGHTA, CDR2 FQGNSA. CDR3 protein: CASSPEGTVNEKLFF.

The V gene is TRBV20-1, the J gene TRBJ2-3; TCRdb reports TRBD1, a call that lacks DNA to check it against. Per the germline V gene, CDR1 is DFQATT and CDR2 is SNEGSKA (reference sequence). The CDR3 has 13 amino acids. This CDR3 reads CSGGDRDTDTQYF.

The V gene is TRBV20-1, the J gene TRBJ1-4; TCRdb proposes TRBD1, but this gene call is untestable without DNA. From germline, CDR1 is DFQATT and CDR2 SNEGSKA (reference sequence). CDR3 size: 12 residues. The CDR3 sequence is CSARAGGEKLFF.

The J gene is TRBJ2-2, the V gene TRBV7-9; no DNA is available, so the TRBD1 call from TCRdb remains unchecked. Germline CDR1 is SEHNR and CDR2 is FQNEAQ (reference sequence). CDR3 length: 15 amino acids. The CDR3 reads CASSSRDRGPGELFF.

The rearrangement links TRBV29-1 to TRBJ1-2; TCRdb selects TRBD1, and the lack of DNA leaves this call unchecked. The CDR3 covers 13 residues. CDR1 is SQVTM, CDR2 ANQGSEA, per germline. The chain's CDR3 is CSVETGQGVGYTF.

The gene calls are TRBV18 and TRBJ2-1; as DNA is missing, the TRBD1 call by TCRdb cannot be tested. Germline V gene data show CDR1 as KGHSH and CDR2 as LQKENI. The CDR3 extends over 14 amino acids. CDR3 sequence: CASSPLQDNNEQFF.

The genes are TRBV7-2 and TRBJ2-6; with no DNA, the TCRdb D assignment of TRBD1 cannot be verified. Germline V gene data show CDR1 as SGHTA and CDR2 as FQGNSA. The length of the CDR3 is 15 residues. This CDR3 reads CASSLQGTGANVLTF.

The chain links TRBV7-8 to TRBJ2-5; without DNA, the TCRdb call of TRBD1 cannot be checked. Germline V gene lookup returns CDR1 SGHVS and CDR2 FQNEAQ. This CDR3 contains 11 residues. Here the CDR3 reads CASSPDRAQYF.

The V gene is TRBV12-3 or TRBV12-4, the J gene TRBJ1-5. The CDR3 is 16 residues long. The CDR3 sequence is CASSTSLMGENQPQHF.

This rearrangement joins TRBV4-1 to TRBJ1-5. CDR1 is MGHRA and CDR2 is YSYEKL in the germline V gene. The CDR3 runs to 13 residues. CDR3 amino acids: CASSPRMGQPQHF.

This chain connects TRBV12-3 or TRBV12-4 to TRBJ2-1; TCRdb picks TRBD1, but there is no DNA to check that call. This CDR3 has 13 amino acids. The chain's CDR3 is CASSSRAADEQFF.

The CDR3 is CASPTGEGTEAFF. V and J are TRBV28 and TRBJ1-1. Germline lookup yields CDR1 MDHEN and CDR2 SYDVKM. The CDR3 is 13 residues long.

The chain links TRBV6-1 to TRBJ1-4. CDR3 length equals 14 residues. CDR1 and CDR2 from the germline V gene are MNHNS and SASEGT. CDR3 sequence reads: CASRSRAANEKLFF.

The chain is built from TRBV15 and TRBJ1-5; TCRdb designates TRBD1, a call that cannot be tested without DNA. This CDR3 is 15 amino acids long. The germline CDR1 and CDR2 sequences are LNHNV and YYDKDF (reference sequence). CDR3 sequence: CATSRDPTVNQPQHF.

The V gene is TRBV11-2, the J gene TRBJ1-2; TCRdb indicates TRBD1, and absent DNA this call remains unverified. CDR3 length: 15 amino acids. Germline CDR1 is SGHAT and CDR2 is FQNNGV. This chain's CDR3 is CASSFFQGASSGYTF.

CDR3: CASTSTWGGDGYTF. This chain joins TRBV12-3 or TRBV12-4 and TRBJ1-2; TCRdb selects TRBD1, and the lack of DNA leaves this call unchecked. The CDR3 extends over 14 amino acids.

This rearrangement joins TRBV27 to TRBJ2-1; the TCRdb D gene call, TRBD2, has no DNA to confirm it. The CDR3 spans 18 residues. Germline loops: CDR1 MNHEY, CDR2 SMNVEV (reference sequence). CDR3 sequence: CASSPLPPGLASYNEQFF.

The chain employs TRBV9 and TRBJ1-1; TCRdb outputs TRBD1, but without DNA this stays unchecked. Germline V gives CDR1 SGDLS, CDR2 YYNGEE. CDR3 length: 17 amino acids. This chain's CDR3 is CASSLGPGDRGRTEAFF.

Here the CDR3 reads CASSVEGNTGELFF. The chain recombines TRBV6-4 with TRBJ2-2; TCRdb indicates TRBD2, and absent DNA this call remains unverified. This CDR3 is built from 14 residues. Germline-derived CDR1 and CDR2 are MRHNA and SNTAGT.

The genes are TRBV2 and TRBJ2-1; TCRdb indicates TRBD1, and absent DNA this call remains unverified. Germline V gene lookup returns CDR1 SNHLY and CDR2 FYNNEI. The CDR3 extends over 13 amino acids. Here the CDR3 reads CASRSGQGNEQFF.

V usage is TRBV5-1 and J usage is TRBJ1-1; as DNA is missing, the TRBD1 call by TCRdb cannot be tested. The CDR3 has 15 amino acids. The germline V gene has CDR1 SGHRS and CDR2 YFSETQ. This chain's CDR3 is CASSPLGQGNTEAFF.

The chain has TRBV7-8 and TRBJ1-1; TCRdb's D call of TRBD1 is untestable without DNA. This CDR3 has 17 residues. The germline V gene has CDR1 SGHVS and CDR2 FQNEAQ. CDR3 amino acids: CASSFTTGGKMNTEAFF.

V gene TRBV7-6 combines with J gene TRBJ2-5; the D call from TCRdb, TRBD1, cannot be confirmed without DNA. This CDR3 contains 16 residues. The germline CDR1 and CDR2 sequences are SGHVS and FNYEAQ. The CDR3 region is CASSLGAGVAQETQYF.